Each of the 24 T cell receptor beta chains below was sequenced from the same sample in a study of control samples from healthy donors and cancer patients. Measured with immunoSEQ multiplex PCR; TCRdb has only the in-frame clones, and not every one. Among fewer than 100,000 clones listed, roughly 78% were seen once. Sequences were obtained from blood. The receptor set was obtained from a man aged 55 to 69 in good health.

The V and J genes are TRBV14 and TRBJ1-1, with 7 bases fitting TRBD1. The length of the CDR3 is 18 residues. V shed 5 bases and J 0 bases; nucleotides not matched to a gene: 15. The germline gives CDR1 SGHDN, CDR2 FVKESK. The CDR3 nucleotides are TGTGCCAGCAGCGGGGAGGGGGCTTGGGCTCTGATGAACACTGAAGCTTTCTTT. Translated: CASSGEGAWALMNTEAFF.

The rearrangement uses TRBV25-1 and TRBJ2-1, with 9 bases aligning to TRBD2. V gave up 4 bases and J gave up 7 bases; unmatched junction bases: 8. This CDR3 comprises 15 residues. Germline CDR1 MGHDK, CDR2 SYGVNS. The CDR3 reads CASSAASGVYNEQFF. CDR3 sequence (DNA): TGTGCCAGCAGTGCGGCTAGCGGGGTTTATAATGAGCAGTTCTTC. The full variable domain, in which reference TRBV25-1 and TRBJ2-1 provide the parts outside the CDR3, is EADIYQTPRYLVIGTGKKITLECSQTMGHDKMYWYQQDPGMELHLIHYSYGVNSTEKGDLSSESTVSRIRTEHFPLTLESARPSHTSQYLCASSAASGVYNEQFFGPGTRLTVL.

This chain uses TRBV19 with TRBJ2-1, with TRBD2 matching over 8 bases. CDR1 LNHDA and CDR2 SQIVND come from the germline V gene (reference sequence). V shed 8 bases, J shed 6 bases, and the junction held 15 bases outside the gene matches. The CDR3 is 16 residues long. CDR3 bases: TGTGCCAGTGCTTTGACCGGGACTAGGCACCCCAATGAGCAGTTCTTC. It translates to CASALTGTRHPNEQFF.

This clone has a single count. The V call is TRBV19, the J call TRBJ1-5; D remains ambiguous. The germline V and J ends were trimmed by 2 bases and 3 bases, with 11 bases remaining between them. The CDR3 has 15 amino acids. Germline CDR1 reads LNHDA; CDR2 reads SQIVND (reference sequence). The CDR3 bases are TGTGCCAGTAGTATATCCGCCAGCCTCAATCAGCCCCAGCATTTT. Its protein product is CASSISASLNQPQHF.

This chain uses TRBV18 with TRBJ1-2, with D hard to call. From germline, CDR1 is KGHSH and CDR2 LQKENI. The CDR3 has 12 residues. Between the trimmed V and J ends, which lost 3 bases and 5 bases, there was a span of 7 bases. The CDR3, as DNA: TGTGCCAGCTCACCTGACTGGTATGGCTACACCTTC. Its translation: CASSPDWYGYTF. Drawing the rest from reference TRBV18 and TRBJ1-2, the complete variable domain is NAGVMQNPRHLVRRRGQEARLRCSPMKGHSHVYWYRQLPEEGLKFMVYLQKENIIDESGMPKERFSAEFPKEGPSILRIQQVVRGDSAAYFCASSPDWYGYTFGSGTRLTVV.

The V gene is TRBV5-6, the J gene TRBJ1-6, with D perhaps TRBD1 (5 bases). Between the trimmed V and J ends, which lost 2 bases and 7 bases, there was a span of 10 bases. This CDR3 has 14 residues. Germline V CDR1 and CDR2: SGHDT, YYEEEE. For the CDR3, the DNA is TGTGCCAGCAGCTTTTGGAGGGGAAATTCACCCCTCCACTTT. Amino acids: CASSFWRGNSPLHF.

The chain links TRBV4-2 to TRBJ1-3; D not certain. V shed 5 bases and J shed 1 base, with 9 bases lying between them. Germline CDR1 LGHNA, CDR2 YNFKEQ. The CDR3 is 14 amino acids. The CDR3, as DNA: TGTGCCAGCAGCGGACTAGGGTCTGGAAACACCATATATTTT. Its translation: CASSGLGSGNTIYF.

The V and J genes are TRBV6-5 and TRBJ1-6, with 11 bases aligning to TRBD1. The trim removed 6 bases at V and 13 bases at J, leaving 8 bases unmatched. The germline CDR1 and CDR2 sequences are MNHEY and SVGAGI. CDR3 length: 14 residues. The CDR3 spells CASRGGTGGRPLHF. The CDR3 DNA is TGTGCCAGCAGAGGCGGGACAGGGGGACGGCCCCTCCACTTT.

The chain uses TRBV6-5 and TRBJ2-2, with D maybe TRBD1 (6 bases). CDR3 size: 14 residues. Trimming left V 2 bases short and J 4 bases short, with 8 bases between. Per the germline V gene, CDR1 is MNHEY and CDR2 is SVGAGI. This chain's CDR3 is CASSYGGSTGELFF. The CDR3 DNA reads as TGTGCCAGCAGTTACGGGGGCAGCACCGGGGAGCTGTTTTTT.

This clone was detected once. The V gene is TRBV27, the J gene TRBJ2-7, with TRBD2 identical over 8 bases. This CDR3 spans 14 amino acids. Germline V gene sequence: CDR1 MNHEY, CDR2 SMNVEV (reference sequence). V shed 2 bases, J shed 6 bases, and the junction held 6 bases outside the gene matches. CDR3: CASSLTGGPFEQYF. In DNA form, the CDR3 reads TGTGCCAGCAGTTTAACGGGAGGGCCTTTCGAGCAGTACTTC.

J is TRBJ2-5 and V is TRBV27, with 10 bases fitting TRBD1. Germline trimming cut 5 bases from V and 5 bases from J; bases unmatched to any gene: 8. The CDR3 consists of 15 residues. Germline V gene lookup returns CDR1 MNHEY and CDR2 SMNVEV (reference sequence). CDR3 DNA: TGTGCCAGCAGTCCGGGGACAGGGGCTTTGGAGACCCAGTACTTC. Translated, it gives CASSPGTGALETQYF.

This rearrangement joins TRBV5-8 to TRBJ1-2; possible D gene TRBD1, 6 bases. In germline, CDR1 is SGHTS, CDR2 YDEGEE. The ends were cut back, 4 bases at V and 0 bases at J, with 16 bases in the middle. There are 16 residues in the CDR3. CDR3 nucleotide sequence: TGTGCCAGCAGCCGGGACATACTCGTAGCTAACTATGGCTACACCTTC. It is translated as CASSRDILVANYGYTF.

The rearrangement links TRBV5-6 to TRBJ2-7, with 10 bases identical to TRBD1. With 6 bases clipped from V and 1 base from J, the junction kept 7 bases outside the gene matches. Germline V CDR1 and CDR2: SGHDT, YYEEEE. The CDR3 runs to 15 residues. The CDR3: CASTLPGQGSYEQYF. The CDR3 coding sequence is TGTGCCAGCACCCTCCCGGGACAGGGGTCCTACGAGCAGTACTTC.

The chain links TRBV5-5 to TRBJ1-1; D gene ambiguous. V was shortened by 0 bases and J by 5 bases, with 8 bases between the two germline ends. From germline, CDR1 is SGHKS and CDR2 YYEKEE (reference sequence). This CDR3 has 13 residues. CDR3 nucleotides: TGTGCCAGCAGCTTGGTCTTGGGGACTGAAGCTTTCTTT. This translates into CASSLVLGTEAFF.

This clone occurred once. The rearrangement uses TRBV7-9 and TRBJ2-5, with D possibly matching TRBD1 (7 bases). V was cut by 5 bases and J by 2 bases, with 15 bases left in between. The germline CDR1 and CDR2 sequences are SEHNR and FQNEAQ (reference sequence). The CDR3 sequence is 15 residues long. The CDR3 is CASSAGQYLQETQYF. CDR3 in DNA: TGTGCCAGCAGCGCGGGACAGTACCTTCAAGAGACCCAGTACTTC. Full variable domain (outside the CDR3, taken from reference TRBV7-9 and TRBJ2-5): DTGVSQNPRHKITKRGQNVTFRCDPISEHNRLYWYRQTLGQGPEFLTYFQNEAQLEKSRLLSDRFSAERPKGSFSTLEIQRTEQGDSAMYLCASSAGQYLQETQYFGPGTRLLVL.

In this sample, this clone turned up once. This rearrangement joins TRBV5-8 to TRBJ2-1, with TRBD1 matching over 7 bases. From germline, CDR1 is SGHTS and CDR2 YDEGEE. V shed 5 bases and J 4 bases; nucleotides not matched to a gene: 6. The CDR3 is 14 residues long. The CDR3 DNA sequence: TGTGCCAGCAGTCTCGGGACAGCATACAATGAGCAGTTCTTC. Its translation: CASSLGTAYNEQFF. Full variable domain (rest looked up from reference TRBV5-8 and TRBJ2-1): EAGVTQSPTHLIKTRGQQATLRCSPISGHTSVYWYQQALGLGLQFLLWYDEGEERNRGNFPPRFSGRQFPNYSSELNVNALELEDSALYLCASSLGTAYNEQFFGPGTRLTVL.

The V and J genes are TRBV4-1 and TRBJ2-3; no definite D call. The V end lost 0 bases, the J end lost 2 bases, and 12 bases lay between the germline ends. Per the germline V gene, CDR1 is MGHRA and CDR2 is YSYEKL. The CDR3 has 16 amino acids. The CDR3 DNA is TGCGCCAGCAGCCAAGATAAGGCAGCCCTCACAGATACGCAGTATTTT. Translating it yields CASSQDKAALTDTQYF.

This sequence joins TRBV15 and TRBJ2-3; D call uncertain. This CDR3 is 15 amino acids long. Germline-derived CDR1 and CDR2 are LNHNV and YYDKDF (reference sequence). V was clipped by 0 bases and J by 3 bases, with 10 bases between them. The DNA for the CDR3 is TGTGCCACCAGCAGAGATCCCGTCAGAACAGATACGCAGTATTTT. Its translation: CATSRDPVRTDTQYF.

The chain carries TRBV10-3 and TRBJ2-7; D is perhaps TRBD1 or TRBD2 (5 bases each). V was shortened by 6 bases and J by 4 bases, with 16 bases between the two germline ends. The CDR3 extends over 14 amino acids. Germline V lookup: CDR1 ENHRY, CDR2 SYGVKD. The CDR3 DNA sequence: TGTGCCATCAGAGGTGGGACGGGCTTTTACGAGCAGTACTTC. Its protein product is CAIRGGTGFYEQYF.

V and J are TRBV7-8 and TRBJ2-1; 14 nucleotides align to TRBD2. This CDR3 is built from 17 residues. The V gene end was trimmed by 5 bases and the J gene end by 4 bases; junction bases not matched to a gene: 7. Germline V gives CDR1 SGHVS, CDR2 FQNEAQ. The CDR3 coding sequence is TGTGCCAGCAGCCGACTAGCGGGAGGGATCGGGTACAATGAGCAGTTCTTC. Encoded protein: CASSRLAGGIGYNEQFF.

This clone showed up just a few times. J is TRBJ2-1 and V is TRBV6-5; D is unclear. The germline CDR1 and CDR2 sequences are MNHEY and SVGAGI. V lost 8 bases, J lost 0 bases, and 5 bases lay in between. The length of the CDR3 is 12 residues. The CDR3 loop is CASGRSYNEQFF. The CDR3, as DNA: TGTGCCAGCGGTCGCTCCTACAATGAGCAGTTCTTC.

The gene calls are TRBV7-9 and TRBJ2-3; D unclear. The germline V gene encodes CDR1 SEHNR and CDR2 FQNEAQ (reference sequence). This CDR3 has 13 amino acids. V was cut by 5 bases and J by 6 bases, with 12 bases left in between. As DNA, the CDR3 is TGTGCCAGCAGCCCCCGAACCGCCGATACGCAGTATTTT. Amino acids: CASSPRTADTQYF.

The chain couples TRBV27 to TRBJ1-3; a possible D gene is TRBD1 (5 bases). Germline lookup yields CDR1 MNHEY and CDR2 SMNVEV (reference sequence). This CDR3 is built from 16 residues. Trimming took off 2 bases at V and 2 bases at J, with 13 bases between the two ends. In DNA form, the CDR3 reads TGTGCCAGCAGTTTAACTTGGGGCACAGCTGGAAACACCATATATTTT. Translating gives CASSLTWGTAGNTIYF.

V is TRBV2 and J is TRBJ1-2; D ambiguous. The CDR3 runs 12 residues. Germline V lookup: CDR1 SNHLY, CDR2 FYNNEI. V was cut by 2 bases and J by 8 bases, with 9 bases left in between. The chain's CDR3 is CASSEYKEGYTF. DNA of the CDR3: TGTGCCAGCAGTGAATATAAGGAAGGCTACACCTTC. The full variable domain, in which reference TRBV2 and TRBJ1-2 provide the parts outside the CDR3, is EPEVTQTPSHQVTQMGQEVILRCVPISNHLYFYWYRQILGQKVEFLVSFYNNEISEKSEIFDDQFSVERPDGSNFTLKIRSTKLEDSAMYFCASSEYKEGYTFGSGTRLTVV.